In this sample, the clone carrying this TCR beta chain turned up many times. The data are from a study of T-cell reconstitution after alpha-beta-depleted transplantation in children. The CDR3 is 16 amino acids. Germline V gene lookup returns CDR1 SNHLY and CDR2 FYNNEI. J gave up 4 bases and V 3 bases, and 7 bases lay outside the gene matches. Unique molecular identifiers tagged the TCRbeta library. TCRdb reprocessed the PCR reads with MiXCR, giving one entry per CDR3 protein. The sample has about 600,000 distinct CDR3 sequences; approximately 13% are singletons. This sequence joins TRBV2 and TRBJ2-1; 9 positions agree with TRBD2. The source was PBMCs, mostly from graft donor cells, collected 360 days after TCRalphabeta/CD19-depleted stem cell transplant. The clonotype comes from a male patient under 18 who had a stem cell transplant for acute myeloid leukemia, so the T cells may come from the graft donor. DNA of the CDR3: TGTGCCAGCAGTGACAGACTAGCGGCCTTTTACAATGAGCAGTTCTTC. Encoded protein: CASSDRLAAFYNEQFF.